The sequence of this T cell receptor beta chain was determined in a study of patients and donors after allogeneic stem cell transplantation (dated by TCRdb to the early 2020s). The CDR3 numbers 14 residues from cysteine through phenylalanine. Only the CDR3 portion is preserved as DNA: 42 bases, with reading frame beginning at the first base. The germline V gene (reference sequence) sets CDR1 to DFQATT and CDR2 to SNEGSKA. Cut back by 3 bases and 1 base, the V and J ends lie 9 bases apart. Library generation was performed with RT-PCR. The sequencer was a NextSeq 550. TCRdb passed the public sequencing reads through fastp at Q25 and MiXCR, retaining productive beta sequences. Each entry is one CDR3 protein sequence, shown with its most common DNA and genes. The sample yields about 960,000 distinct CDR3 sequences; more than 15% were counted once. In total, the top ten clones hold about 6% of the sample.

Regarding this clonotype: Its antigen specificity is not known. Base-call qualities are not available, and no considerably larger clone is one nucleotide away.

The V and J genes are TRBV20-1 and TRBJ2-2; the D gene is perhaps TRBD1, on 5 matching bases. What was sequenced was blood, either unsorted or a sorted T cell fraction (not recorded which). The receptor was isolated from a human donor who was either an allogeneic HSCT recipient or a stem cell or donor lymphocyte infusion donor (not recorded which). It is not recorded whose cells these are; they may come from a transplant donor. Here the CDR3 is given as CSARPQGNTGELFF. The DNA reads TGCAGTGCTAGGCCTCAGGGGAACACCGGGGAGCTGTTTTTT.